The 16 T cell receptor beta chains in this list originate from one sample, sequenced in a study of OX40 agonist ivuxolimab in advanced cancers. Only in-frame clones appear in the TCRdb table, and some are missing; sequencing was by immunoSEQ multiplex PCR. Of under 80,000 clones listed, about nine tenths are singletons. Sequenced here: CD4+ or CD8+ T cells sorted from blood, sampled in a trial of the OX40 agonist ivuxolimab. The receptor set was obtained from an adult with an advanced solid tumor such as melanoma, head and neck, liver or kidney cancer.

The chain carries TRBV25-1 and TRBJ1-3; TRBD1 agrees at 9 bases. V lost 1 base, J lost 7 bases, and 8 bases stayed unmatched. Germline CDR1 and CDR2: MGHDK and SYGVNS. The CDR3 has 16 residues. The CDR3 DNA reads as TGTGCCAGCAGTGAATCGGGGACAGGGAAAAGGAACACCATATATTTT. It encodes CASSESGTGKRNTIYF. The entire variable domain, with the rest obtained from reference TRBV25-1 and TRBJ1-3, is as follows: EADIYQTPRYLVIGTGKKITLECSQTMGHDKMYWYQQDPGMELHLIHYSYGVNSTEKGDLSSESTVSRIRTEHFPLTLESARPSHTSQYLCASSESGTGKRNTIYFGEGSWLTVV.

This chain uses TRBV7-9 with TRBJ1-4; 9 positions match TRBD1. Germline-derived CDR1 and CDR2 are SEHNR and FQNEAQ (reference sequence). Germline trimming cut 5 bases from V and 8 bases from J; bases unmatched to any gene: 6. The length of the CDR3 is 14 residues. The CDR3 here is CASSGGQGGEKLFF. In DNA, the CDR3 is TGTGCCAGCAGCGGGGGACAGGGTGGGGAAAAACTGTTTTTT.

This chain uses TRBV5-1 with TRBJ2-2; unclear D gene. V shed 5 bases and J shed 15 bases, with 14 bases lying between them. The CDR3 contains 11 residues. CDR1 and CDR2 (germline): SGHRS, YFSETQ. CDR3 region: CASSISQSLFF. CDR3 DNA: TGCGCCAGCAGTATTTCTCAGTCATTGTTTTTT.

In its sample, this clone was seen a few times. At the DNA level, this CDR3 is encoded by other sequences in the same sample as well. This rearrangement joins TRBV2 to TRBJ1-3; 10 bases are a match to TRBD1. The CDR3 runs 14 residues. Trimming removed 6 bases from V and 6 bases from J; junction bases left unmatched: 5. Germline values: CDR1 SNHLY, CDR2 FYNNEI. In DNA, the CDR3 is TGTGCCAGCAGCCGGGACAGGGGCGTAAACACCATATATTTT. Translated, it gives CASSRDRGVNTIYF. The full variable domain, with the rest looked up from reference TRBV2 and TRBJ1-3, is EPEVTQTPSHQVTQMGQEVILRCVPISNHLYFYWYRQILGQKVEFLVSFYNNEISEKSEIFDDQFSVERPDGSNFTLKIRSTKLEDSAMYFCASSRDRGVNTIYFGEGSWLTVV.

The chain uses TRBV7-9 and TRBJ2-1; no definite D call. The V gene lost 5 bases and the J gene lost 8 bases, with 7 bases spanning the gap. The length of the CDR3 is 11 residues. The germline V gene encodes CDR1 SEHNR and CDR2 FQNEAQ (reference sequence). This CDR3 reads CASSAAYEQFF. In DNA, the CDR3 is TGTGCCAGCAGCGCTGCCTATGAGCAGTTCTTC.

This clone was observed a few times. The V call is TRBV7-2, the J call TRBJ1-5; the D is unclear. With 1 base removed from V and 5 bases from J, the gap between germline ends came to 12 bases. Per the germline V gene, CDR1 is SGHTA and CDR2 is FQGNSA. This CDR3 region has 15 residues. DNA for the CDR3: TGTGCCAGCAGCTTAGAGGCGGCGGTTCATCAGCCCCAGCATTTT. As protein: CASSLEAAVHQPQHF.

J is TRBJ1-5 and V is TRBV5-5; 7 bases are a match to TRBD1. V was clipped by 3 bases and J by 6 bases; unmatched bases: 3. CDR1 is SGHKS and CDR2 is YYEKEE in the germline V gene (reference sequence). The CDR3 has 13 amino acids. DNA for the CDR3: TGTGCCAGCAGCTCAGGGGGGGTTCAGCCCCAGCATTTT. Its protein product is CASSSGGVQPQHF.

This chain connects TRBV28 to TRBJ2-7; unclear D gene. The CDR3 sequence is 15 residues long. The germline gives CDR1 MDHEN, CDR2 SYDVKM. Trimming removed 2 bases from V and 7 bases from J, with 18 bases in between. The CDR3 sequence is CASSLRGQNTREQYF. As DNA, the CDR3 is TGTGCCAGCAGTTTAAGAGGCCAAAACACCCGAGAGCAGTACTTC.

This clone was picked up one time. This chain connects TRBV6-6 to TRBJ1-5; 9 bases match TRBD1. Germline lookup yields CDR1 MNHNY and CDR2 SVGAGI (reference sequence). J lost 6 bases, V lost 6 bases, and 3 bases had no gene match. CDR3 length equals 13 residues. In DNA, the CDR3 is TGTGCCAGCAGGGAGACAGGGGGTCAGCCCCAGCATTTT. This gives the protein CASRETGGQPQHF.

This clone appeared once. The CDR3 bases are TGTGCCAGCAGCGTTGGAGGACAGGCACAAGAGACCCAGTACTTC. This translates into CASSVGGQAQETQYF. The chain combines TRBV9 with TRBJ2-5; 7 nucleotides agree with TRBD1. Germline lookup yields CDR1 SGDLS and CDR2 YYNGEE. This CDR3 is 15 amino acids long. V trimming: 2 bases; J trimming: 2 bases; junction bases outside the gene matches: 6.

In DNA, the CDR3 is TGTGCCAGCAGCTTAGGGGACAGGAGTCCCTACAATGAGCAGTTCTTC. It translates to CASSLGDRSPYNEQFF. This chain links TRBV7-6 with TRBJ2-1; 8 bases are shared with TRBD1. The CDR3 totals 16 residues. V lost 1 base to trimming and J lost 2 bases; unmatched junction nucleotides: 4. Per the germline V gene, CDR1 is SGHVS and CDR2 is FNYEAQ.

This clone was seen once. The V call is TRBV11-3, the J call TRBJ2-7; D gene ambiguous. TRBJ2-1 matches the DNA end more closely, so the J call is doubtful. This CDR3 is 13 amino acids long. In germline, CDR1 is SGHNT, CDR2 YENEEA. The CDR3 DNA is TGTGCCAGCAGCTTAGACACAAAACATGAGCAGTTCTTC. Translated, it gives CASSLDTKHEQFF.

The rearrangement uses TRBV28 and TRBJ2-7; 14 bases are a match to TRBD2. CDR3 size: 15 residues. V shed 5 bases, J shed 6 bases, and the junction held 6 bases outside the gene matches. Germline lookup yields CDR1 MDHEN and CDR2 SYDVKM. The CDR3 loop reads CASSQGTSGGGEQYF. The CDR3 DNA is TGTGCCAGCAGTCAGGGGACTAGCGGGGGAGGCGAGCAGTACTTC.

The chain joins TRBV7-2 to TRBJ1-1; no definite D call. The germline V and J ends were trimmed by 5 bases and 4 bases, with 8 bases remaining between them. CDR1 is SGHTA and CDR2 is FQGNSA in the germline V gene. The length of the CDR3 is 12 residues. CDR3 residues: CASSKRVTEAFF. The CDR3 nucleotides read TGTGCCAGCAGCAAGAGGGTCACTGAAGCTTTCTTT.

V and J are TRBV19 and TRBJ2-5; TRBD1 agrees at 10 bases. Looked up from germline, CDR1 is LNHDA and CDR2 is SQIVND (reference sequence). CDR3 length equals 15 residues. The V segment lost 6 bases and the J segment 4 bases; nucleotides outside the gene matches: 8. The DNA for the CDR3 is TGTGCCAGTAGCACGGGACAGGGGCTTCTAGAGACCCAGTACTTC. Translation gives CASSTGQGLLETQYF.

This clone has more than one count but fewer than ten. The chain uses TRBV29-1 and TRBJ1-5, with no clear D. CDR1 is SQVTM, CDR2 ANQGSEA, per germline. This CDR3 comprises 13 residues. V was trimmed by 4 bases and J by 5 bases, leaving 12 bases between them. CDR3 DNA sequence: TGCAGCGTTGCTGGCCAGCAGGATCAGCCCCAGCATTTT. Translation: CSVAGQQDQPQHF.